These 29 T cell receptor beta chains originate from one sample sequenced in a study. TCRdb re-analysed the 5' RACE reads in MiXCR, keeping a single row per CDR3 protein. The sample lists 30,000 to 35,000 distinct CDR3 sequences; roughly 30% were seen once. Cells sorted as Tregs were CD4+, CD25+ and CD127-/low. Sequencing was performed on tumor-infiltrating Tregs sorted from the breast tumor. These receptor sequences come from a female donor with breast cancer.

This clonotype came up a few times. V usage is TRBV6-5 and J usage is TRBJ1-5; D possibly corresponds to TRBD1 (5 bases). CDR1 MNHEY and CDR2 SVGAGI come from the germline V gene. The CDR3 is 15 amino acids. V was pared by 6 bases and J by 0 bases, with 12 bases between. Here the CDR3 DNA reads TGTGCCAGCAGGGCAGGGAAGCGTAGCAATCAGCCCCAGCATTTT. Amino acids: CASRAGKRSNQPQHF.

The V call is TRBV5-1, the J call TRBJ1-3, with TRBD1 identical over 8 bases. The J segment lost 2 bases and the V segment lost 4 bases, leaving 5 bases of the junction unmatched. This CDR3 is 15 amino acids long. CDR1 and CDR2 from the germline V gene are SGHRS and YFSETQ. DNA for the CDR3: TGCGCCAGCAGCCAACTACAGGGGGCTGGAAACACCATATATTTT. Amino acids: CASSQLQGAGNTIYF.

This clonotype was seen ten or more times. V and J are TRBV9 and TRBJ1-2; D gene uncertain. V was pared by 2 bases and J by 0 bases, with 5 bases between. Germline V gene data show CDR1 as SGDLS and CDR2 as YYNGEE. The length of the CDR3 is 13 residues. CDR3 protein: CASSVRANYGYTF. The CDR3 DNA is TGTGCCAGCAGCGTCAGAGCTAACTATGGCTACACCTTC.

The genes are TRBV9 and TRBJ1-2, with no clear D. Trimming shortened V by 2 bases and J by 2 bases, and 7 bases separated the two germline ends. This CDR3 has 13 amino acids. Germline V CDR1 and CDR2: SGDLS, YYNGEE. The CDR3 spells CASSVGRNYGYTF. The DNA for the CDR3 is TGTGCCAGCAGCGTTGGACGGAACTATGGCTACACCTTC.

The sample holds a few counts of this clonotype. CDR3 region: CAWSWTGGNTIYF. CDR3 DNA sequence: TGTGCCTGGAGTTGGACAGGAGGAAACACCATATATTTT. The rearrangement joins TRBV30 to TRBJ1-3; 7 positions match TRBD1. V shed 2 bases, J shed 4 bases, and the junction held 2 bases outside the gene matches. The germline gives CDR1 GTSNPN, CDR2 SVGIG (reference sequence). This CDR3 is 13 amino acids long.

This clonotype occurred many times. This chain links TRBV6-1 with TRBJ1-5; 7 positions match TRBD1. Unmatched junction bases numbered 12, after V lost 0 bases and J lost 10 bases. Germline loops: CDR1 MNHNS, CDR2 SASEGT. The CDR3 sequence is 16 residues long. The CDR3 sequence: CASSEAGRGQGQPQHF. The DNA for the CDR3 is TGTGCCAGCAGTGAAGCGGGGAGGGGGCAGGGTCAACCCCAGCATTTT.

In this sample, this clonotype turned up many times. The V call is TRBV30, the J call TRBJ2-1, with 10 positions matching TRBD2. CDR3 length: 14 amino acids. Germline values: CDR1 GTSNPN, CDR2 SVGIG (reference sequence). The trim removed 4 bases at V and 7 bases at J, leaving 7 bases unmatched. The CDR3 here is CAWKKRGGRNEQFF. The DNA of the CDR3 is TGTGCCTGGAAAAAGCGGGGGGGGAGGAATGAGCAGTTCTTC. Supplemented by reference TRBV30 and TRBJ2-1, the full variable domain reads SQTIHQWPATLVQPVGSPLSLECTVEGTSNPNLYWYRQAAGRGLQLLFYSVGIGQISSEVPQNLSASRPQDRQFILSSKKLLLSDSGFYLCAWKKRGGRNEQFFGPGTRLTVL.

Of note for this clonotype: A clone one base away is much larger, so this may be a read error. The genes are TRBV11-1 and TRBJ2-2; 9 positions agree with TRBD2. The CDR3 has 17 residues. Germline V gene sequence: CDR1 SGHAT, CDR2 FQDESV (reference sequence). The CDR3 nucleotides read TGTGCCAGCAGCTCGGGCTCTAGCGGGAAGAGAAACCGGGAGCCGTTTTTT. Residues: CASSSGSSGKRNREPFF.

This clonotype was seen ten or more times. V and J are TRBV19 and TRBJ1-5; perhaps TRBD1 as D (6 bases). Germline CDR1 reads LNHDA; CDR2 reads SQIVND (reference sequence). V dropped 3 bases and J dropped 1 base, with 10 bases sitting between them. This CDR3 region has 15 residues. This CDR3 reads CASSMQGYSNQPQHF. The CDR3 nucleotides are TGTGCCAGTAGTATGCAGGGGTACAGCAATCAGCCCCAGCATTTT. The entire variable domain, with the rest obtained from reference TRBV19 and TRBJ1-5, is as follows: DGGITQSPKYLFRKEGQNVTLSCEQNLNHDAMYWYRQDPGQGLRLIYYSQIVNDFQKGDIAEGYSVSREKKESFPLTVTSAQKNPTAFYLCASSMQGYSNQPQHFGDGTRLSIL.

A word on this clonotype: This may come from a read error, since a much larger clone is one base off. V gene TRBV6-1 combines with J gene TRBJ1-5; D not certain. The CDR3 has 15 residues. CDR1 MNHNS and CDR2 SASEGT come from the germline V gene. V was clipped by 6 bases and J by 2 bases, with 14 bases between them. The CDR3 loop reads CASSMSRGCNQPQHF. In nucleotides, the CDR3 is TGTGCCAGCAGCATGTCTCGGGGATGCAATCAGCCCCAGCATTTT.

This clonotype was seen ten or more times. The chain joins TRBV6-1 to TRBJ1-5; D is undetermined. Looked up from germline, CDR1 is MNHNS and CDR2 is SASEGT. Deletions cut 5 bases from V and 6 bases from J, with 23 bases between. This CDR3 contains 17 residues. The CDR3 loop reads CASSPHGRVLRFQPQHF. The DNA of the CDR3 is TGTGCCAGCAGTCCCCATGGACGGGTCCTAAGGTTTCAGCCCCAGCATTTT.

With regard to this clonotype: A read error is possible here, since a much larger clone lies one base away. The chain joins TRBV24-1 to TRBJ1-5; D is ambiguous. Germline values: CDR1 KGHDR, CDR2 SFDVKD. This CDR3 has 14 amino acids. CDR3 coding DNA: TGTGCCACCTGTGATGCCGCCCGTAATCAGCCCCAGCATTTT. This sequence encodes CATCDAARNQPQHF.

This clonotype was counted ten times or more. The chain couples TRBV19 to TRBJ2-7, with D maybe TRBD2 (6 bases). Trimming took 9 bases from V and 2 from J, leaving 14 bases between them. CDR1 is LNHDA, CDR2 SQIVND, per germline (reference sequence). There are 13 residues in the CDR3. The CDR3 DNA sequence: TGTGCCAGCAGCTTAACGGGAGCCTACGAGCAGTACTTC. Residues: CASSLTGAYEQYF.

Only a few counts were recorded for this clonotype. An end of the junction does not agree with germline; a read error may underlie this. The chain combines TRBV4-1 with TRBJ2-1; D is uncertain. CDR3 length: 14 amino acids. Looked up from germline, CDR1 is MGHRA and CDR2 is YSYEKL. The CDR3 nucleotides are TGCGCCAGCAGCCAGGCGACGGTCAACAATAAGCAGTTCTTC. Amino acid sequence: CASSQATVNNKQFF.

The V gene is TRBV6-5, the J gene TRBJ2-7; perhaps TRBD2 as D (6 bases). V was clipped by 5 bases and J by 9 bases, with 20 bases between them. Germline V gene lookup returns CDR1 MNHEY and CDR2 SVGAGI. This CDR3 has 14 amino acids. The CDR3 spells CASSLGTGRRGQYF. In DNA, the CDR3 is TGTGCCAGCAGTCTCGGGACTGGTAGACGCGGGCAGTACTTC.

A word on this clonotype: The junction departs from the called germline gene at one end, perhaps through a read error. The chain carries TRBV29-1 and TRBJ1-2; D unresolved. The CDR3 runs 13 residues. CDR1 and CDR2 (germline): SQVTM, ANQGSEA. CDR3 bases: TGCGGCGTTGAAAGGCCGGGTTCCTATGGCTACACCTTC. This encodes CGVERPGSYGYTF. The complete variable domain, with remaining parts taken from reference TRBV29-1 and TRBJ1-2, reads SAVISQKPSRDICQRGTSLTIQCQVDSQVTMMFWYRQQPGQSLTLIATANQGSEATYESGFVIDKFPISRPNLTFSTLTVSNMSPEDSSIYLCGVERPGSYGYTFGSGTRLTVV.

There are many counts of this clonotype. This chain uses TRBV12-3 or TRBV12-4 with TRBJ1-3; D perhaps matches TRBD1 (5 bases). This CDR3 is built from 15 residues. Trimming left V 5 bases short and J 3 bases short, with 14 bases between. The CDR3 DNA is TGTGCCAGCAGTCCGCGGGGGGGAGGTGGAAACACCATATATTTT. It encodes CASSPRGGGGNTIYF.

The chain couples TRBV2 to TRBJ1-2; 9 bases are shared with TRBD1. With V trimmed by 5 bases and J by 5 bases, 9 bases remained unmatched. Germline CDR1 is SNHLY and CDR2 is FYNNEI. This CDR3 region has 15 residues. CDR3 nucleotides: TGTGCCAGCAGTCCCCAGACAGGGGGTGTTTATGGCTACACCTTC. Amino acids: CASSPQTGGVYGYTF.

This clonotype was counted ten times or more. The gene calls are TRBV6-5 and TRBJ2-3; D call uncertain. The V end lost 3 bases, the J end lost 7 bases, and 5 bases lay between the germline ends. The CDR3 is made up of 11 amino acids. CDR1 MNHEY and CDR2 SVGAGI come from the germline V gene. The CDR3 loop reads CASSYGYTQYF. CDR3 coding DNA: TGTGCCAGCAGTTATGGGTATACGCAGTATTTT.

This clonotype was found many times. V gene TRBV20-1 combines with J gene TRBJ1-5, with D unclear. In germline, CDR1 is DFQATT, CDR2 SNEGSKA (reference sequence). The germline V and J ends were trimmed by 2 bases and 1 base, with 6 bases remaining between them. The length of the CDR3 is 13 residues. The CDR3 region has the DNA TGCAGTGCTAGAAGGCAGAGCAATCAGCCCCAGCATTTT. Translating it yields CSARRQSNQPQHF.

The chain uses TRBV4-2 and TRBJ2-3; 10 positions agree with TRBD2. Unmatched junction bases numbered 4, after V lost 2 bases and J lost 5 bases. Germline values: CDR1 LGHNA, CDR2 YNFKEQ. CDR3 size: 15 residues. For the CDR3, the DNA is TGTGCCAGCAGCCAATATGGGACTAGCGTAGATACGCAGTATTTT. Its translation: CASSQYGTSVDTQYF.

This clonotype is classed as medium-sized. The chain uses TRBV20-1 and TRBJ2-1, with no clear D. In germline, CDR1 is DFQATT, CDR2 SNEGSKA (reference sequence). Deletions cut 0 bases from V and 5 bases from J, with 11 bases between. The CDR3 length is 14 residues. Here the CDR3 reads CSARDPGFNNEQFF. As DNA, the CDR3 is TGCAGTGCTAGAGATCCCGGGTTCAACAATGAGCAGTTCTTC.

The V and J genes are TRBV6-5 and TRBJ1-2, with a weak D call TRBD1 (6 bases). The germline V and J ends were trimmed by 2 bases and 9 bases, with 7 bases remaining between them. Germline CDR1 is MNHEY and CDR2 is SVGAGI. The CDR3 is 11 residues long. CDR3 protein: CASSYRDSYTF. The CDR3 region has the DNA TGTGCCAGCAGTTACAGGGACAGCTACACCTTC.

The sample holds many counts of this clonotype. V usage is TRBV6-5 and J usage is TRBJ2-7, with TRBD2 matching 10 bases. CDR1 and CDR2 (germline): MNHEY, SVGAGI. This CDR3 comprises 15 residues. After removal of 2 bases from V and 7 bases from J, the junction contained 8 bases not matched to a gene. CDR3 nucleotides: TGTGCCAGCAGTTACCTAGCGGGAGCAGGGAGGGAGCAGTACTTC. It codes for CASSYLAGAGREQYF.

A word on this clonotype: A read error may explain this, as a much larger clone is one base away. This sequence joins TRBV11-2 and TRBJ2-7; 8 positions match TRBD1. In germline, CDR1 is SGHAT, CDR2 FQNNGV. CDR3 length: 12 amino acids. The CDR3 loop is CAGSQDRAEQYF. In DNA, the CDR3 is TGTGCCGGCAGCCAGGACAGGGCCGAGCAGTACTTC.

The rearrangement links TRBV7-3 to TRBJ1-6, with 7 bases lining up with TRBD1. The CDR3 has 13 amino acids. V trimming: 5 bases; J trimming: 8 bases; junction bases outside the gene matches: 3. Germline V gene lookup returns CDR1 SGHTA and CDR2 FQGTGA. CDR3 in amino acids: CASSQTGDSPLHF. CDR3 bases: TGTGCCAGCAGCCAAACAGGGGATTCACCCCTCCACTTT.

A word on this clonotype: A much larger clone lies a single base off, so this may be a read error. The chain employs TRBV7-9 and TRBJ2-1; 15 positions agree with TRBD2. This CDR3 comprises 20 residues. CDR1 is SEHNR, CDR2 FQNEAQ, per germline (reference sequence). The CDR3 sequence: CAGSLARTSGRAEGRNEQFF. CDR3 coding DNA: TGTGCCGGCAGCTTAGCCAGGACTAGCGGGAGGGCCGAAGGGAGGAATGAGCAGTTCTTC.

This rearrangement joins TRBV30 to TRBJ2-1; D gene unclear. The length of the CDR3 is 13 residues. V shed 2 bases and J shed 1 base, with 6 bases lying between them. Germline V gene lookup returns CDR1 GTSNPN and CDR2 SVGIG (reference sequence). The CDR3 region is CAWSPRSYNEQFF. CDR3 coding DNA: TGTGCCTGGAGTCCTAGGTCCTACAATGAGCAGTTCTTC.

This clonotype was detected once. A much larger clone lies one base from this, so it may be a read error. No conserved phenylalanine or tryptophan is present at the end of the CDR3, so a read error is the likely explanation. The chain carries TRBV9 and TRBJ2-7; 13 nucleotides align to TRBD2. The CDR3 spans 16 residues. Losses at the gene ends were 3 bases for V and 2 bases for J; bases not matched to a gene: 5. Germline V lookup: CDR1 SGDLS, CDR2 YYNGEE. The CDR3 coding sequence is TGTGCCAGCAGCGCGGGACTAGCGGGAACAACCTACGAGCAGTACATC. Residues: CASSAGLAGTTYEQYI.